This entry features one T cell receptor beta chain sequence. This record belongs to a study of cytomegalovirus exposure and HLA in healthy donors. The primer mix had 60 Vbeta and 13 Jbeta primers. Profiled with immunoSEQ multiplex PCR; TCRdb holds only in-frame clones, not every one. Of 150,000 to 190,000 clones listed, about 68% are singletons. The germline CDR1 and CDR2 sequences are LNHDA and SQIVND (reference sequence). V was clipped by 8 bases and J by 8 bases, with 15 bases between them. This CDR3 is 12 amino acids long. The sequenced sample was PBMCs. This rearrangement joins TRBV19 to TRBJ1-1; possible D gene TRBD1, 5 bases. This sequence was found in a man between 18 and 35 years old in good health and CMV-seronegative. In DNA, the CDR3 is TGTGCCAGTTCTGGGACTGCGGCCGAAGCTTTCTTT. This gives the protein CASSGTAAEAFF.